A single sample gave rise to the 23 T cell receptor beta chains below, sequenced in a study of blood T cell repertoires in COVID-19. Sequencing used immunoSEQ multiplex PCR; TCRdb keeps in-frame clones, though not all of them. The sample includes tens of thousands of clones, 75% to 90% seen only once; the top ten take 11%. Sequenced material: peripheral blood. The receptors were gathered from a man older than 75 with acute or convalescent COVID-19.

The gene calls are TRBV28 and TRBJ1-3; D is unclear. V lost 8 bases and J lost 2, with 13 bases in between. In germline, CDR1 is MDHEN, CDR2 SYDVKM. This CDR3 is built from 14 residues. DNA for the CDR3: TGTGCCAGCCTGACGGGGTGGCCTGGAAACACCATATATTTT. This translates into CASLTGWPGNTIYF.

CDR3 bases: TGTGCCACCGGGGGCTCTGGGGCCAACGTCCTGACTTTC. It specifies CATGGSGANVLTF. The chain uses TRBV19 and TRBJ2-6; D perhaps matches TRBD2 (6 bases). This CDR3 spans 13 amino acids. CDR1 LNHDA and CDR2 SQIVND come from the germline V gene (reference sequence). V lost 10 bases and J 0 bases, leaving 7 bases between the germline ends.

The chain uses TRBV11-1 and TRBJ2-3; 8 nucleotides line up with TRBD1. The trim removed 1 base at V and 0 bases at J, leaving 3 bases unmatched. Germline V CDR1 and CDR2: SGHAT, FQDESV (reference sequence). This CDR3 contains 16 residues. The CDR3 DNA sequence: TGTGCCAGCAGCTTAGATGACAGGGGTAGCACAGATACGCAGTATTTT. Its protein product is CASSLDDRGSTDTQYF.

The chain joins TRBV5-1 to TRBJ1-4, with a tentative D call TRBD1 (5 bases). The ends were cut back, 1 base at V and 4 bases at J, with 8 bases in the middle. The CDR3 runs to 14 residues. Germline V lookup: CDR1 SGHRS, CDR2 YFSETQ. The CDR3 region has the DNA TGCGCCAGCAGCTTGACAGGAAATAATGAAAAACTGTTTTTT. As protein: CASSLTGNNEKLFF.

The rearrangement links TRBV4-1 to TRBJ1-2, with D unclear. V was shortened by 0 bases and J by 5 bases, with 16 bases between the two germline ends. The CDR3 loop spans 16 amino acids. Germline V CDR1 and CDR2: MGHRA, YSYEKL. CDR3 coding DNA: TGCGCCAGCAGCCAAGACGGGGAGGTACCCTCTTATGGCTACACCTTC. Amino acids: CASSQDGEVPSYGYTF.

The sample holds one count of this clone. The chain links TRBV2 to TRBJ1-6; no clear D. CDR1 SNHLY and CDR2 FYNNEI come from the germline V gene. The CDR3 covers 11 residues. V was clipped by 7 bases and J by 7 bases, with 5 bases between them. This CDR3 is CASTANSPLHF. CDR3 in DNA: TGTGCCAGCACCGCGAATTCACCCCTCCACTTT.

This chain joins TRBV6-1 and TRBJ1-2; 10 bases fit TRBD1. The CDR3 runs 16 residues. Germline assignment: CDR1 MNHNS and CDR2 SASEGT. The trim removed 2 bases at V and 2 bases at J, leaving 5 bases unmatched. The CDR3 DNA sequence: TGTGCCAGCAGTGAACGGACAGGGGGTATGAACTATGGCTACACCTTC. Residues: CASSERTGGMNYGYTF.

This sequence joins TRBV7-9 and TRBJ2-1, with 8 bases matching TRBD2. Unmatched junction bases numbered 3, after V lost 7 bases and J lost 7 bases. From germline, CDR1 is SEHNR and CDR2 FQNEAQ (reference sequence). This CDR3 is built from 12 residues. The CDR3 region is CASTPGGNEQFF. The CDR3 DNA is TGTGCCAGCACCCCGGGGGGGAATGAGCAGTTCTTC.

This clone was counted a single time. The gene calls are TRBV6-2 or TRBV6-3 and TRBJ2-1; D perhaps matches TRBD2 (5 bases). This CDR3 has 15 residues. From germline, CDR1 is MNHEY and CDR2 SVGEGT. Between the trimmed V and J ends, which lost 0 bases and 2 bases, there was a span of 8 bases. The CDR3 bases are TGTGCCAGCAGTTACTCAAAGCGGACCTACAATGAGCAGTTCTTC. As protein: CASSYSKRTYNEQFF.

The V gene is TRBV5-4, the J gene TRBJ2-3; TRBD2 aligns across 8 bases. The CDR3 runs 14 residues. CDR1 is SGHNT, CDR2 YYREEE, per germline (reference sequence). The J segment lost 1 base and the V segment lost 7 bases, leaving 5 bases of the junction unmatched. CDR3 residues: CASSSGGGTDTQYF. Here the CDR3 DNA reads TGTGCCAGCTCCTCCGGGGGGGGCACAGATACGCAGTATTTT.

The CDR3 DNA reads as TGTGCCAGCTCACCACTGCAAGGAGGGGCGGAAGAAAAACTGTTTTTT. Translating it yields CASSPLQGGAEEKLFF. The chain uses TRBV18 and TRBJ1-4, with D possibly being TRBD1 (5 bases). Deletions cut 1 base from V and 8 bases from J, with 17 bases between. The CDR3 contains 16 residues. Germline V gene data show CDR1 as KGHSH and CDR2 as LQKENI.

V and J are TRBV12-3 or TRBV12-4 and TRBJ2-5; D is uncertain. The V end was cut by 3 bases, the J end by 3 bases, with 8 bases between. The CDR3 length is 13 residues. The CDR3 DNA is TGTGCCAGCAGTTTTTATCGGGAAGAGACCCAGTACTTC. Its translation: CASSFYREETQYF.

The chain has TRBV30 and TRBJ2-7, with D maybe TRBD2 (5 bases). V gave up 1 base and J gave up 4 bases, with 5 bases separating them. Germline V gene data show CDR1 as GTSNPN and CDR2 as SVGIG (reference sequence). The CDR3 sequence is 11 residues long. The CDR3 spells CAWSGRYEQYF. The CDR3 DNA reads TGTGCCTGGAGTGGGAGGTACGAGCAGTACTTC.

CDR3 DNA: TGTGCCAGCAGCGTGGGACACCTCAATCAGCCCCAGCATTTT. Its translation: CASSVGHLNQPQHF. The chain recombines TRBV9 with TRBJ1-5; D is possibly TRBD1 (6 bases). Germline CDR1 and CDR2: SGDLS and YYNGEE. The CDR3 loop spans 14 amino acids. Trimming removed 2 bases from V and 3 bases from J, with 9 bases in between.

The chain couples TRBV6-5 to TRBJ2-7; a weak D match, TRBD2 (5 bases). Germline V lookup: CDR1 MNHEY, CDR2 SVGAGI. V dropped 6 bases and J dropped 2 bases, with 17 bases sitting between them. The CDR3 length is 15 residues. The CDR3 reads CASSKDWRTAYEQYF. CDR3 bases: TGTGCCAGCAGCAAGGACTGGAGAACTGCCTACGAGCAGTACTTC.

V is TRBV19 and J is TRBJ1-2, with D maybe TRBD1 (6 bases). The V and J ends lost 0 bases and 3 bases respectively, with 11 bases between them. Germline-derived CDR1 and CDR2 are LNHDA and SQIVND (reference sequence). The CDR3 totals 15 residues. Here the CDR3 DNA reads TGTGCCAGTAGTATAGAAGAAGGGGGATACTATGGCTACACCTTC. Protein: CASSIEEGGYYGYTF.

The chain is built from TRBV18 and TRBJ1-2; the match to TRBD1 covers 8 bases. Germline CDR1 KGHSH, CDR2 LQKENI. This CDR3 region has 14 residues. V shed 3 bases, J shed 3 bases, and the junction held 3 bases outside the gene matches. CDR3: CASSPGQGDYGYTF. For the CDR3, the DNA is TGTGCCAGCTCACCCGGACAGGGCGACTATGGCTACACCTTC.

The chain employs TRBV30 and TRBJ1-4; 8 nucleotides line up with TRBD1. J lost 8 bases, V lost 1 base, and 6 bases had no gene match. Germline CDR1 GTSNPN, CDR2 SVGIG (reference sequence). This CDR3 contains 14 residues. The CDR3 DNA follows: TGTGCCTGGAGTGATGACAGGGGTAACGAAAAACTGTTTTTT. It encodes CAWSDDRGNEKLFF.

This clone was detected only a few times. The chain uses TRBV19 and TRBJ1-5, with 7 bases lining up with TRBD1. There are 12 residues in the CDR3. CDR1 and CDR2 (germline): LNHDA, SQIVND (reference sequence). V trimming: 5 bases; J trimming: 10 bases; junction bases outside the gene matches: 5. DNA of the CDR3: TGTGCCAGTAGTCAGACAGGGTACCCCCAGCATTTT. This translates into CASSQTGYPQHF.

The CDR3 DNA reads TGTGCCAGCAGCGTAGAGCGGACTAGCGGCGGGACCCAGTACTTC. Amino acids: CASSVERTSGGTQYF. J is TRBJ2-5 and V is TRBV9, with 10 bases matching TRBD2. The germline gives CDR1 SGDLS, CDR2 YYNGEE. The V and J ends lost 0 bases and 7 bases, in that order; junction bases with no gene match: 6. CDR3 length: 15 residues.

This chain links TRBV18 with TRBJ1-5, with D possibly being TRBD1 (5 bases). Germline values: CDR1 KGHSH, CDR2 LQKENI. The CDR3 extends over 16 amino acids. V was clipped by 6 bases and J by 7 bases, with 22 bases between them. The CDR3 here is CASSPGGDGVGQPQHF. For the CDR3, the DNA is TGTGCCAGCTCCCCCGGCGGGGACGGCGTAGGACAGCCCCAGCATTTT.

The genes are TRBV7-3 and TRBJ2-2; D may be TRBD2 (5 bases). CDR1 and CDR2 from the germline V gene are SGHTA and FQGTGA. V gave up 3 bases and J gave up 3 bases, with 8 bases separating them. This CDR3 spans 14 amino acids. The CDR3 protein is CASSFEGHTGELFF. The DNA for the CDR3 is TGTGCCAGCAGCTTCGAGGGTCACACCGGGGAGCTGTTTTTT.

V and J are TRBV29-1 and TRBJ1-1; D is ambiguous. Trimming took off 5 bases at V and 3 bases at J, with 13 bases between the two ends. CDR1 is SQVTM, CDR2 ANQGSEA, per germline. The length of the CDR3 is 13 residues. CDR3: CSVRRVLDTEAFF. CDR3 nucleotides: TGCAGCGTTCGACGGGTTTTGGACACTGAAGCTTTCTTT.